The TCR beta chain described here comes from a study of regulatory T cells in long-lasting Graves disease. Study overall: A definition of persistent Graves' disease required over 5 years of antithyroid drugs plus positive TSH receptor antibodies.

Arm-PCR of CDR3 regions and iRepertoire HTBI primers were used to build TCR beta libraries. Each CDR3 protein gets one entry after TCRdb re-called the multiplex PCR reads with MiXCR. The sample holds hundreds of thousands of distinct CDR3 sequences, about 20% seen once. Trimming stripped 3 bases from V and 10 bases from J, with 15 bases between. The CDR3 has 13 amino acids. This clonotype occurred many times. Its antigen remains unidentified. General observations from the study: Persistent disease was associated with favored TRBV28 usage and with favored use of TRBJ1-2 and TRBJ2-5.

Noted time point: persistent/refractory GD, antithyroid drugs over 5 years with positive TRAb. PBMC RNA served as the TCR library source. Graves' disease diagnosis was established per American Thyroid Association guidelines. Patient provenance is recorded as an endocrinology department in Xi'an, China. The clonotype comes from a female donor with Graves disease. The V and J genes are TRBV12-3 or TRBV12-4 and TRBJ1-1; weak D call: TRBD1 (5 bases). The source was peripheral blood mononuclear cells (PBMCs), collected when the disease was refractory, from a patient treated with antithyroid drugs. Written as DNA, the CDR3 is TGTGCCAGCAGTTTGGTGGGGCCCAGAAGAGCTTTCTTT. Amino acid sequence: CASSLVGPRRAFF.